This record covers a single TCR beta chain. The germline V gene encodes CDR1 LNHDA and CDR2 SQIVND (reference sequence). This CDR3 is built from 15 residues. Trimming removed 3 bases from V and 6 bases from J, with 15 bases in between. The data stem from a study of blood T cell repertoires in COVID-19. Overall study context: Specimens from acute and convalescent COVID-19 originated in the United States, Italy and Spain. PBMCs, B-cell-depleted T cells, or T cells were the source of the cDNA or gDNA that made up the material.

In the original analysis: Estimated nucleated cell counts came from reference gene primer amplification. The method was immunoSEQ multiplex PCR; TCRdb's version includes in-frame clones alone and lacks a portion of them. V and J calls and clone size follow that table, whereas D and trimming were derived from the DNA. The table shows 35,000 to 55,000 clones, with around nine tenths occurring only once. Input material: peripheral blood. The rearrangement joins TRBV19 to TRBJ1-5; D remains ambiguous. The sequence was obtained from a human donor in a cohort sampled during active COVID-19. The CDR3 protein is CASSMVREMSQPQHF. In DNA, the CDR3 is TGTGCCAGTAGTATGGTCCGGGAGATGAGTCAGCCCCAGCATTTT.